The 11 T cell receptor beta chains below come from one sample, sequenced in a study of T cells in Graves' hyperthyroidism and ophthalmopathy. Regions amplified from RNA transcripts were the TCR beta CDR3 regions. First-round RT-PCR targeting the TCR CDR3 was performed with the HTBI primer set. TCRdb fed the multiplex PCR reads into MiXCR, producing one record per CDR3 protein. Altogether 200,000 to 250,000 distinct CDR3 sequences are present, approximately 20% being singletons, with the ten largest covering roughly 44%. Sequencing input: blood. These receptors were taken from a man aged 40-49 years with Graves' hyperthyroidism.

This clonotype was counted many times. The rearrangement joins TRBV7-2 to TRBJ1-5; 7 nucleotides match TRBD1. The CDR3 runs 16 residues. Germline-derived CDR1 and CDR2 are SGHTA and FQGNSA. V shed 4 bases and J 0 bases; nucleotides not matched to a gene: 6. As DNA, the CDR3 is TGTGCCAGCAGCTACGATGGGACAGTTAGCAATCAGCCCCAGCATTTT. Translation gives CASSYDGTVSNQPQHF. Full variable domain (rest looked up from reference TRBV7-2 and TRBJ1-5): GAGVSQSPSNKVTEKGKDVELRCDPISGHTALYWYRQSLGQGLEFLIYFQGNSAPDKSGLPSDRFSAERTGGSVSTLTIQRTQQEDSAVYLCASSYDGTVSNQPQHFGDGTRLSIL.

This clonotype was found many times. The chain carries TRBV12-3 or TRBV12-4 and TRBJ1-1; D is undetermined. V was pared by 1 base and J by 8 bases, with 8 bases between. CDR3 length equals 12 residues. CDR3 residues: CASSLVRREAFF. CDR3 in DNA: TGTGCCAGCAGTTTAGTGCGACGGGAAGCTTTCTTT.

This clonotype was seen at least ten times. This chain connects TRBV2 to TRBJ2-3; 8 nucleotides agree with TRBD2. Germline CDR1 is SNHLY and CDR2 is FYNNEI. The CDR3 length is 18 residues. V lost 8 bases, J lost 0 bases, and 16 bases stayed unmatched. CDR3 residues: CASRVGVLAGSSTDTQYF. The CDR3 DNA reads as TGTGCCAGCCGTGTTGGGGTTTTAGCGGGGAGTAGCACAGATACGCAGTATTTT.

At least ten counts were recorded for this clonotype. V usage is TRBV6-5 and J usage is TRBJ2-1; D is unclear. The length of the CDR3 is 15 residues. V was clipped by 0 bases and J by 6 bases, with 12 bases between them. Germline V CDR1 and CDR2: MNHEY, SVGAGI. CDR3 sequence: CASSYSSLVGNEQFF. The CDR3 DNA reads as TGTGCCAGCAGTTACTCGAGCCTAGTAGGCAATGAGCAGTTCTTC.

As to this clonotype: Just one base apart from a much larger clone, this may be a read error. This rearrangement joins TRBV20-1 to TRBJ2-5, with D possibly being TRBD1 (5 bases). Germline lookup yields CDR1 DFQATT and CDR2 SNEGSKA (reference sequence). The CDR3 length is 14 residues. In DNA, the CDR3 is TGCAGTGCTAGAGATCAGGGTAGCCAAGGGACCCAGTACTTC. Amino acids: CSARDQGSQGTQYF.

Comment on this clonotype: A single base separates this from a much larger clone, so it may be a read error. DNA of the CDR3: TGCGCCAGCAACCAAGATCGATCGTGGGAGGGGGAGCTGTTTTTT. Protein product: CASNQDRSWEGELFF. The chain has TRBV4-3 and TRBJ2-2; possible D gene TRBD2, 5 bases. CDR1 and CDR2 (germline): LGHNA, YSLEER. The CDR3 totals 15 residues.

The sample holds many counts of this clonotype. The chain joins TRBV5-1 to TRBJ1-2; D unclear. The V end was cut by 1 base, the J end by 6 bases, with 10 bases between. Looked up from germline, CDR1 is SGHRS and CDR2 is YFSETQ. CDR3 length: 13 residues. CDR3 sequence: CASSLRVGDGYTF. CDR3 sequence (DNA): TGCGCCAGCAGCTTGAGGGTGGGCGATGGCTACACCTTC.

This clonotype was counted many times. V gene TRBV18 combines with J gene TRBJ2-5; 7 bases are shared with TRBD1. The CDR3 runs to 13 residues. Germline V CDR1 and CDR2: KGHSH, LQKENI. J was trimmed by 4 bases and V by 3 bases; bases with no gene match: 2. The CDR3 DNA is TGTGCCAGCTCACCGCGACAGGGAGAGACCCAGTACTTC. Its protein product is CASSPRQGETQYF.

This clonotype has just a few counts. Sequence at one end of the junction differs from germline and may be a read error. The chain recombines TRBV7-7 with TRBJ2-2; TRBD1 is a possible D gene (5 bases). Germline CDR1 is SSHAT and CDR2 is FNYEAQ (reference sequence). This CDR3 spans 16 amino acids. DNA for the CDR3: TGTGCTAGCAGCTTAGACCAGGGTGCGAACACCGGGGAGCTGTTTTTT. Its protein product is CASSLDQGANTGELFF.

In this sample, this clonotype turned up a few times. The rearrangement uses TRBV6-2 or TRBV6-3 and TRBJ2-1; D is unclear. The V and J ends lost 6 bases and 12 bases respectively, with 15 bases between them. Germline V gives CDR1 MNHEY, CDR2 SVGEGT. The CDR3 has 12 amino acids. CDR3 nucleotide sequence: TGTGCCAGCAGCCCCCTGGGTCATGGGCAGTTCTTC. Translated, it gives CASSPLGHGQFF.

In its sample, this clonotype was seen many times. V is TRBV20-1 and J is TRBJ1-5, with 11 bases fitting TRBD1. The CDR3 covers 17 residues. J lost 3 bases, V lost 3 bases, and 10 bases had no gene match. Germline V gene lookup returns CDR1 DFQATT and CDR2 SNEGSKA (reference sequence). The CDR3 region is CSARGTGGEGLNQPQHF. CDR3 bases: TGCAGTGCTAGGGGGACAGGGGGAGAGGGGCTCAATCAGCCCCAGCATTTT.